The rows below give T cell receptor beta chains drawn from one sample of a study of T cells after yellow fever vaccination. TCRdb reprocessed the 5' RACE reads with MiXCR, giving one entry per CDR3 protein. The sample has about 220,000 distinct CDR3 sequences, approximately 3.2% seen once; the top ten hold roughly 3.2%. This specimen was CD4+ T cells sorted from PBMCs, taken 10 days after the yellow fever booster vaccination. Receptors originate from a man younger than 30 who received the YFV17D yellow fever vaccine. Both conserved end residues are part of each CDR3. The D gene is left open where the match is weak. Clone size appears in some rows only: once, few, many, or a class for an expanded clone.

clone_size: -; j_call: TRBJ1-5; d_call: TRBD1; v_call: TRBV6-5; cdr3_nt: TGTGCCAGCAGACGGGACAGGGCTAATCAGCCCCAGCATTTT; cdr3_aa: CASRRDRANQPQHF
clone_size: many; j_call: TRBJ2-7; d_call: TRBD1; v_call: TRBV12-3/TRBV12-4; cdr3_nt: TGTGCCAGCAGTCCGCAACAGGGGGCGATGTCCGAGCAGTACTTC; cdr3_aa: CASSPQQGAMSEQYF
clone_size: many; j_call: TRBJ2-1; d_call: TRBD2; v_call: TRBV6-1; cdr3_nt: TGTGCCAGCGCCCCTCTAGCGGGGGGGCCGGTTGAGCAGTTCTTC; cdr3_aa: CASAPLAGGPVEQFF
clone_size: -; j_call: TRBJ1-2; d_call: -; v_call: TRBV6-5; cdr3_nt: TGTGCCAGCAGTTACTCTCGGACAGCCGAGGGTGGCTACACCTTC; cdr3_aa: CASSYSRTAEGGYTF
clone_size: many; j_call: TRBJ2-3; d_call: -; v_call: TRBV4-3; cdr3_nt: TGCGCCAGCAGCCAAGTATTGGCTGGGTCCCTCACAGATACGCAGTATTTT; cdr3_aa: CASSQVLAGSLTDTQYF
clone_size: many; j_call: TRBJ1-1; d_call: TRBD1; v_call: TRBV20-1; cdr3_nt: TGCAGTGCGCCGGGACAGGGCCGGGCTGAAGCTTTCTTT; cdr3_aa: CSAPGQGRAEAFF
clone_size: many; j_call: TRBJ2-3; d_call: -; v_call: TRBV28; cdr3_nt: TGTGCCAGCAGTTTTTTGGGGGGCATCCCAGATACGCAGTATTTT; cdr3_aa: CASSFLGGIPDTQYF
clone_size: many; j_call: TRBJ2-3; d_call: -; v_call: TRBV7-2; cdr3_nt: TGTGCCAGCAGCTTACAGGGCGGGGGCATCTCAGATACGCAGTATTTT; cdr3_aa: CASSLQGGGISDTQYF
clone_size: few; j_call: TRBJ2-7; d_call: -; v_call: TRBV20-1; cdr3_nt: TGCAGTGCTAGAGATAGGGTAGTGGCCTACGAGCAGTACTTC; cdr3_aa: CSARDRVVAYEQYF
clone_size: -; j_call: TRBJ1-1; d_call: -; v_call: TRBV28; cdr3_nt: TGTGCCAGCAGTGAACCCTTCAGGGGCACTGAAGCTTTCTTT; cdr3_aa: CASSEPFRGTEAFF
clone_size: few; j_call: TRBJ1-1; d_call: TRBD1; v_call: TRBV19; cdr3_nt: TGTGCCTCAACTTGGGACAGGAACGGTAACACTGAAGCTTTCTTT; cdr3_aa: CASTWDRNGNTEAFF
clone_size: many; j_call: TRBJ2-1; d_call: TRBD2; v_call: TRBV4-3; cdr3_nt: TGCGCCAGCAGCCCCGGGACTAGCGGGGATTACTCCTACAATGAGCAGTTCTTC; cdr3_aa: CASSPGTSGDYSYNEQFF
clone_size: -; j_call: TRBJ1-6; d_call: -; v_call: TRBV12-3/TRBV12-4; cdr3_nt: TGTGCCAGCAGTCCCCAGGTGCCTAGTTCACCCCTCCACTTT; cdr3_aa: CASSPQVPSSPLHF
clone_size: -; j_call: TRBJ1-2; d_call: TRBD1; v_call: TRBV5-5; cdr3_nt: TGTGCCAGCAGCCCGCCGGGACAGCTCTATGGCTACACCTTC; cdr3_aa: CASSPPGQLYGYTF
clone_size: many; j_call: TRBJ1-1; d_call: -; v_call: TRBV7-2; cdr3_nt: TGTGCCAGCAGTCGTCAACAGTCGGCCACTGAAGCTTTCTTT; cdr3_aa: CASSRQQSATEAFF
clone_size: few; j_call: TRBJ2-7; d_call: -; v_call: TRBV6-5; cdr3_nt: TGTGCCAGCAGTAGTGGGCAGGAATTCTACGAGCAGTACTTC; cdr3_aa: CASSSGQEFYEQYF
clone_size: many; j_call: TRBJ2-3; d_call: -; v_call: TRBV9; cdr3_nt: TGTGCCAGCAGCGTGGGGGGGCGAGTAACAGATACGCAGTATTTT; cdr3_aa: CASSVGGRVTDTQYF
clone_size: few; j_call: TRBJ1-3; d_call: -; v_call: TRBV7-8; cdr3_nt: TGTGCCAGCAGCTCCGTCGGAAACACCATATATTTT; cdr3_aa: CASSSVGNTIYF
clone_size: many; j_call: TRBJ2-4; d_call: -; v_call: TRBV15; cdr3_nt: TGTGCCACCAGCAGAGGGAAGGGAGAAGGGTTAAACATTCAGTACTTC; cdr3_aa: CATSRGKGEGLNIQYF
clone_size: many; j_call: TRBJ1-4; d_call: -; v_call: TRBV11-2; cdr3_nt: TGTGCCAGCAGCCCGCCCTGGACGGAGGATAATGAAAAACTGTTTTTT; cdr3_aa: CASSPPWTEDNEKLFF
clone_size: -; j_call: TRBJ2-6; d_call: -; v_call: TRBV12-3/TRBV12-4; cdr3_nt: TGTGCCAGCAGTCCCTCCCGACGGGCGGGGGCCAACGTCCTGACTTTC; cdr3_aa: CASSPSRRAGANVLTF
clone_size: few; j_call: TRBJ2-2; d_call: TRBD1; v_call: TRBV12-3/TRBV12-4; cdr3_nt: TGTGCCAGCACCCCGGGACAGGGGGCTGGCGGGGAGCTGTTTTTT; cdr3_aa: CASTPGQGAGGELFF
clone_size: many; j_call: TRBJ2-1; d_call: TRBD2; v_call: TRBV3-1; cdr3_nt: TGTGCCAGCAGCCAAGCGAACCTAGCGGGGGCGGATGAGCAGTTCTTC; cdr3_aa: CASSQANLAGADEQFF